This T cell receptor beta chain emerged from a study of human T cells and chemical hapten exposure. Whole-study findings and limits: Expanded TCRs made up significantly more big CDR3 similarity clusters than controls did. Each of the donors had alopecia, so their immune responses may not resemble those of healthy people.

Time point here: patch test 2, 6 weeks after DPC sensitization. Noted treatment: therapeutic diphenylcyclopropenone sensitization with weekly scalp DPC. In TCRdb, the RACE reads were re-called with MiXCR into one record per CDR3 protein. The sample yields roughly 380,000 distinct CDR3 sequences, just under 6.5% seen once. This clonotype came up many times. Antigen: not known. Germline CDR1 reads SGHTA; CDR2 reads FQGTGA. The germline V and J ends were trimmed by 4 bases and 4 bases, with 10 bases remaining between them. The CDR3 sequence is 13 residues long. J is TRBJ1-1 and V is TRBV7-3, with unresolved D. The source is a young woman with alopecia areata. Some clones in this sample may be carry-over from other donors' samples. The sequenced sample was whole blood, obtained in connection with sensitization to the hapten diphenylcyclopropenone (DPC). CDR3 bases: TGTGCCAGCAGCTCCCAGGAGGGCACTGAAGCTTTCTTT. Translated, it gives CASSSQEGTEAFF.